This T cell receptor (beta chain) came from a study of blood T cells in healthy people across ages. Notes on the study in general: Because sorting was not performed, PBMCs prevented conclusive naive versus antigen-experienced comparison.

Through a sample-barcoded 5' primer and a J-beta primer mix, a second PCR was run for roughly 6 to 11 cycles. Via MiXCR, TCRdb re-called the 5' RACE reads, giving one row per CDR3 protein. This table has some 760,000 distinct CDR3 sequences, 20% to 30% appearing once. This clonotype has more than one count but fewer than ten. As yet, its antigen is unknown. PBMCs numbering at least 6.5 million were isolated per sample. The data were also submitted as part of a second study, on T cells of mothers and their children. From that second work: Added by the second PCR's M1S primer were sample barcodes and 2-4 random nucleotides.

This clonotype originated in a boy younger than 18 in good health. Sequenced input: blood.

CDR3 amino acids: CSAGLSNTGELFF. The CDR3 nucleotides read TGCAGTGCAGGACTCTCGAACACCGGGGAGCTGTTTTTT. The chain is built from TRBV20-1 and TRBJ2-2, with a weak D call TRBD2 (5 bases). The CDR3 runs 13 residues. Germline-derived CDR1 and CDR2 are DFQATT and SNEGSKA (reference sequence). V lost 6 bases to trimming and J lost 0 bases, with 8 bases between them.